These 3 T cell receptor beta chains share one sample of origin, sequenced in a study of radiotherapy plus CTLA-4 blockade in lung cancer. TCRdb keeps only in-frame clones here, not all; method: immunoSEQ multiplex PCR. The table records 30,000 or so clones, around 73% of them present only once. Specimen: peripheral blood, collected from a patient treated with radiotherapy plus ipilimumab. These receptors were obtained from a human donor with non-small cell lung cancer who had stable disease on radiotherapy plus ipilimumab.

This clone was seen more than once but under ten times. V gene TRBV7-9 combines with J gene TRBJ1-5, with a tentative D call TRBD1 (5 bases). The germline V gene encodes CDR1 SEHNR and CDR2 FQNEAQ (reference sequence). V gave up 4 bases and J gave up 6 bases, with 10 bases separating them. The CDR3 runs 13 residues. CDR3 bases: TGTGCCAGCAGCTCTATGGGGGGTCAGCCCCAGCATTTT. This encodes CASSSMGGQPQHF.

The chain uses TRBV6-1 and TRBJ1-5, with D tentatively TRBD1 (5 bases). Germline CDR1 MNHNS, CDR2 SASEGT. Trimming removed 1 base at V and 7 bases at J, with 11 bases between. This CDR3 is 14 amino acids long. This CDR3 is CASSEDRWRQPQHF. The CDR3 DNA sequence: TGTGCCAGCAGTGAAGACAGGTGGCGGCAGCCCCAGCATTTT.

The chain employs TRBV4-3 and TRBJ2-1, with D perhaps matching TRBD1 or TRBD2 (5 bases each). The CDR3 covers 16 residues. V dropped 0 bases and J dropped 3 bases, with 12 bases sitting between them. CDR1 is LGHNA and CDR2 is YSLEER in the germline V gene. This chain's CDR3 is CASSQERGRGYNEQFF. The DNA of the CDR3 is TGCGCCAGCAGCCAAGAACGGGGAAGGGGCTACAATGAGCAGTTCTTC.